This record looks at one TCR beta chain sequence and its context. These data come from a study of blood T cell repertoires in COVID-19. The method was immunoSEQ multiplex PCR; TCRdb's version includes in-frame clones alone and lacks a portion of them. The table has about 99,000 clones, 81% seen once. The CDR3 length is 16 residues. Trimming left V 3 bases short and J 7 bases short, with 18 bases between. Germline CDR1 and CDR2: MNHEY and SMNVEV (reference sequence). The sample comprised peripheral blood. This chain joins TRBV27 and TRBJ1-4; maybe TRBD1 (5 bases). The clonotype was recovered from a man older than 75 with COVID-19, enrolled during active disease. CDR3 nucleotides: TGTGCCAGCAGTTTCCGTAGGCAGGGAGGTGCTGAAAAACTGTTTTTT. Its protein is CASSFRRQGGAEKLFF.